This T cell receptor beta chain originates from a study of blood T cell repertoires in COVID-19. The V gene end was trimmed by 4 bases and the J gene end by 8 bases; junction bases not matched to a gene: 9. The CDR3 has 14 residues. CDR1 is SGHNT and CDR2 is YYREEE in the germline V gene (reference sequence). In the original processing: Amplified reference gene primers provided the basis for estimating nucleated cell counts. The method was immunoSEQ multiplex PCR; TCRdb's version includes in-frame clones alone and lacks a portion of them. The V and J calls and clone size come from that table; D and trimming were worked out from the DNA. The sample yields more than 250,000 clones, around 88% seen once.

Sequenced material: peripheral blood. The J gene is TRBJ1-2, the V gene TRBV5-4; 9 bases agree with TRBD1. This TCR was sampled from a woman in her forties or fifties with acute or convalescent COVID-19. The CDR3 protein is CASSGDRVVSGYTF. CDR3 nucleotides: TGTGCCAGCAGCGGGGACAGGGTCGTGTCAGGCTACACCTTC.